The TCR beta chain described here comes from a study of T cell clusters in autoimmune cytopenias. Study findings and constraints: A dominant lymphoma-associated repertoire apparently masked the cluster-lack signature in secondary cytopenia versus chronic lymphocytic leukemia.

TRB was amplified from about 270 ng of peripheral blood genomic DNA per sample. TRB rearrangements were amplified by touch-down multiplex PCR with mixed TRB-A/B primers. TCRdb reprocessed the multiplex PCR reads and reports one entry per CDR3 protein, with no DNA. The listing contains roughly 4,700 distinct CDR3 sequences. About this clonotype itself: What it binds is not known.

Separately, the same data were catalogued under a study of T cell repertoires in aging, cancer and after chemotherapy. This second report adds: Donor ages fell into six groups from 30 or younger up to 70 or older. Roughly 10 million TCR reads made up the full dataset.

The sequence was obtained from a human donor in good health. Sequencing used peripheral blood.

The CDR3 is CASYSGDTGELFF. The chain carries TRBV28 and TRBJ2-2. The V gene's germline CDR1 is MDHEN and CDR2 SYDVKM. The CDR3 has 13 amino acids.